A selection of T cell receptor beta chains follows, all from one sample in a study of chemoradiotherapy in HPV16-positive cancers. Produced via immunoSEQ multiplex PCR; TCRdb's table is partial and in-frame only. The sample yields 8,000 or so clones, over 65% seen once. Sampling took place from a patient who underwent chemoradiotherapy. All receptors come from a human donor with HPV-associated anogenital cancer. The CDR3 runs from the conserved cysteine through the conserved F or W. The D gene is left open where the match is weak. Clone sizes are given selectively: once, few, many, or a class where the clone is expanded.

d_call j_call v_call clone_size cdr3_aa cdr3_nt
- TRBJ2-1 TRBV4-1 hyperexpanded CASSQPGQMDEQFF TGCGCCAGCAGCCAGCCGGGTCAAATGGATGAGCAGTTCTTC
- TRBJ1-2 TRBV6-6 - CASTLRAYGYTF TGTGCCAGCACTTTACGTGCCTACGGCTACACCTTC
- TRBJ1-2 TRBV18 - CASSPRSASGYTF TGTGCCAGCTCACCCCGTTCGGCGTCTGGCTACACCTTC
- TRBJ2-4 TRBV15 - CATSPMGGDIQYF TGTGCCACCAGTCCCATGGGTGGGGACATTCAGTACTTC
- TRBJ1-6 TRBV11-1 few CASSHAGNNSPLHF TGTGCCAGCAGCCACGCAGGGAATAATTCACCCCTCCACTTT
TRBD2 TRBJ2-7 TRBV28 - CASSLRSSGGAYEQYF TGTGCCAGCAGTTTGAGATCTAGCGGGGGGGCCTACGAGCAGTACTTC
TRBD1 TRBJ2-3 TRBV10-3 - CAISTGQGEGDTQYF TGTGCCATCAGTACCGGACAGGGCGAGGGAGATACGCAGTATTTT
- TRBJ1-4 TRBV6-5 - CASSYSKPPSRQKLFF TGTGCCAGCAGTTACTCGAAACCTCCCAGTCGCCAAAAACTGTTTTTT
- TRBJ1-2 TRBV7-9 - CASSLGDLYGYTF TGTGCCAGCAGCTTAGGGGACCTCTATGGCTACACCTTC
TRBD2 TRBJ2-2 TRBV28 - CASSGDREAGELFF TGTGCCAGCAGTGGGGATCGGGAGGCCGGGGAGCTGTTTTTT
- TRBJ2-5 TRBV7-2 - CASNYDGQETQYF TGTGCCAGCAATTATGACGGACAAGAGACCCAGTACTTC